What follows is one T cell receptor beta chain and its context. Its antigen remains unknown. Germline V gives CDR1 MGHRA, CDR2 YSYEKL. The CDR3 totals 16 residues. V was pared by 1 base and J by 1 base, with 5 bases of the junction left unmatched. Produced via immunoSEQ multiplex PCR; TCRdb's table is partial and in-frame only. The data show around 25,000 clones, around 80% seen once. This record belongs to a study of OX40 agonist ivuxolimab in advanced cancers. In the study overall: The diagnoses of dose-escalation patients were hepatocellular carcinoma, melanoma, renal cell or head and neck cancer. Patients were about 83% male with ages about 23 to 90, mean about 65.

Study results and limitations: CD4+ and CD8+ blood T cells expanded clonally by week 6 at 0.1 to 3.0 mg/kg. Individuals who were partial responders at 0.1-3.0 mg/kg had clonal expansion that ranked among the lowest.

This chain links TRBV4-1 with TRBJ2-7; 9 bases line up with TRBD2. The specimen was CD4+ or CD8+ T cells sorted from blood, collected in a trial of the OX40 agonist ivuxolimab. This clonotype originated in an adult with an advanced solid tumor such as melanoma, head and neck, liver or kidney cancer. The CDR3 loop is CASSQARAGGSYEQYF. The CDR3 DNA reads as TGCGCCAGCAGCCAAGCCCGTGCGGGGGGGTCCTACGAGCAGTACTTC.